Below are 15 T cell receptor beta chains sequenced from a single sample in a study of shared clonotypes between healthy human individuals. Using immunoSEQ multiplex PCR, the repertoire was profiled, and TCRdb retains in-frame clones only, with some absent. The sample includes around 700,000 clones, about three quarters of them seen just once. Sequencing was carried out using memory CD4+ T cells sorted from blood. The subset was: CD45RA-negative fraction. These receptors came from a woman in her 30s in good health.

The chain uses TRBV14 and TRBJ2-3, with D perhaps matching TRBD2 (5 bases). Germline CDR1 reads SGHDN; CDR2 reads FVKESK. The CDR3 covers 15 residues. V lost 3 bases to trimming and J lost 0 bases, with 10 bases between them. The CDR3 DNA sequence: TGTGCCAGCAGCCAGGGGAGCAGGAGCACAGATACGCAGTATTTT. Translated: CASSQGSRSTDTQYF.

In regard to this clone: Other DNA sequences within the sample encode an identical CDR3. The chain uses TRBV21-1 and TRBJ2-1; TRBD2, the D gene given by the table, was not confirmed from the DNA. TRBV21-1 is a recognized pseudogene. CDR3 length: 13 amino acids. The chain's CDR3 is CASSKALEVEQFF. The DNA of the CDR3 is TGTGCCAGCAGCAAAGCGCTCGAGGTCGAGCAGTTCTTC.

The chain recombines TRBV6-4 with TRBJ1-1; D uncertain. The CDR3 has 14 amino acids. V was clipped by 10 bases and J by 0 bases, with 15 bases between them. Germline V CDR1 and CDR2: MRHNA, SNTAGT. CDR3 DNA: TGTGCCATCCAAAAGGGCAGCATGAACACTGAAGCTTTCTTT. Translating gives CAIQKGSMNTEAFF.

The chain joins TRBV7-9 to TRBJ1-5; D gene unclear. The CDR3 has 15 residues. CDR1 is SEHNR, CDR2 FQNEAQ, per germline (reference sequence). Trimming removed 2 bases at V and 3 bases at J, with 11 bases between. For the CDR3, the DNA is TGTGCCAGCAGCTTATCTCAACGGATCAATCAGCCCCAGCATTTT. As protein: CASSLSQRINQPQHF.

This chain joins TRBV19 and TRBJ1-5, with 9 nucleotides matching TRBD1. The length of the CDR3 is 17 residues. Germline CDR1 LNHDA, CDR2 SQIVND (reference sequence). Trimming at V came to 8 bases and at J to 0 bases, leaving 11 bases not matched to a gene. CDR3 nucleotides: TGTGCCAGTTCCCCGGGACAGGGAATATATAGCAATCAGCCCCAGCATTTT. Encoded protein: CASSPGQGIYSNQPQHF.

Details on this clone: The sample holds other DNA sequences that translate to the same CDR3. The CDR3 region has the DNA TGTGCCAGTAGTAGGCTAGCGGGAGTCTACGAGCAGTACTTC. It encodes CASSRLAGVYEQYF. V is TRBV19 and J is TRBJ2-7; 10 bases map to TRBD2. The CDR3 is 14 amino acids. The germline CDR1 and CDR2 sequences are LNHDA and SQIVND (reference sequence). V shed 4 bases, J shed 3 bases, and the junction held 3 bases outside the gene matches.

The J gene is TRBJ2-5, the V gene TRBV14; 7 bases match TRBD1. Looked up from germline, CDR1 is SGHDN and CDR2 is FVKESK. This CDR3 spans 12 amino acids. Trimming cost V 5 bases and J 8 bases; bases outside gene matches: 5. The CDR3 protein is CASSYRGSTQYF. In nucleotides, the CDR3 is TGTGCCAGCAGCTACAGGGGAAGTACCCAGTACTTC.

The chain has TRBV30 and TRBJ2-5; D possibly corresponds to TRBD1 (5 bases). Germline V lookup: CDR1 GTSNPN, CDR2 SVGIG (reference sequence). The CDR3 length is 12 residues. Trimming left V 1 base short and J 11 bases short, with 14 bases between. CDR3 residues: CAWSDQGEEQYF. The CDR3 nucleotides are TGTGCCTGGAGTGACCAGGGTGAGGAGCAGTACTTC.

Turning to this clone: This same CDR3 is encoded by further DNA sequences in the sample. V usage is TRBV7-9 and J usage is TRBJ1-5; D might be TRBD1 (6 bases). This CDR3 region has 12 residues. V was clipped by 5 bases and J by 4 bases, with 6 bases between them. The germline CDR1 and CDR2 sequences are SEHNR and FQNEAQ (reference sequence). DNA for the CDR3: TGTGCCAGCAGCAGGGGGAATCAGCCCCAGCATTTT. As protein: CASSRGNQPQHF.

A few counts support this clone. V usage is TRBV5-1 and J usage is TRBJ2-5, with 9 bases matching TRBD1. Germline trimming cut 4 bases from V and 2 bases from J; bases unmatched to any gene: 3. CDR1 is SGHRS and CDR2 is YFSETQ in the germline V gene. The CDR3 spans 14 residues. The CDR3 DNA sequence: TGCGCCAGCAGCCAAGGACAGGGGCAAGAGACCCAGTACTTC. It specifies CASSQGQGQETQYF.

The chain uses TRBV6-1 and TRBJ2-1; D may be TRBD2 (5 bases). Germline lookup yields CDR1 MNHNS and CDR2 SASEGT. The length of the CDR3 is 14 residues. V gave up 7 bases and J gave up 5 bases, with 15 bases separating them. The CDR3 DNA reads as TGTGCCAGCAATTATGGGAGAAGGGACAATGAGCAGTTCTTC. This translates into CASNYGRRDNEQFF.

Comments on this clone: Being one base from a much bigger clone, this may be a read error. The genes are TRBV2 and TRBJ2-3; the match to TRBD2 covers 8 bases. V shed 4 bases, J shed 5 bases, and the junction held 8 bases outside the gene matches. Germline V gene sequence: CDR1 SNHLY, CDR2 FYNNEI. CDR3 length: 15 residues. The CDR3 region is CASSGPGGPLDTQYF. The CDR3 coding sequence is TGTGCCAGCAGTGGGCCGGGAGGGCCTCTAGATACGCAGTATTTT.

This clone has only a few counts. In DNA, the CDR3 is TGTGCCAGCAGCTTCGGGAATACGCAGTATTTT. It specifies CASSFGNTQYF. The chain uses TRBV11-3 and TRBJ2-3, with D perhaps matching TRBD2 (5 bases). The CDR3 has 11 amino acids. The germline V gene encodes CDR1 SGHNT and CDR2 YENEEA. The germline V and J ends were trimmed by 3 bases and 7 bases, with 5 bases remaining between them.

The chain combines TRBV5-8 with TRBJ2-6, with D hard to call. Trimming removed 1 base at V and 2 bases at J, with 1 base between. Germline-derived CDR1 and CDR2 are SGHTS and YDEGEE. CDR3 length equals 13 residues. The CDR3 is CASSLTGANVLTF. The CDR3 nucleotides are TGTGCCAGCAGCTTGACTGGGGCCAACGTCCTGACTTTC.

The CDR3 DNA is TGTGCCTGGAGCGGGTGGGGACCTGGGGCCAACGTCCTGACTTTC. This sequence encodes CAWSGWGPGANVLTF. The chain joins TRBV30 to TRBJ2-6; D possibly uses TRBD1 or TRBD2 (5 bases each). Germline loops: CDR1 GTSNPN, CDR2 SVGIG (reference sequence). The V end lost 3 bases, the J end lost 2 bases, and 11 bases lay between the germline ends. The CDR3 has 15 amino acids.